This T cell receptor (beta chain) was sequenced for a study of T cell responses to AZD1222 COVID-19 vaccine. Using immunoSEQ multiplex PCR, the repertoire was profiled, and TCRdb retains in-frame clones only, with some absent. The top ten hold about 1.3% of the sample, which has 75,000 to 85,000 clones, roughly nine tenths seen once. The V and J ends lost 5 bases and 0 bases, in that order; junction bases with no gene match: 11. There are 18 residues in the CDR3. CDR1 MDHEN and CDR2 SYDVKM come from the germline V gene. Study-level results: Repertoire collection took place solely once the T cell response had peaked.

For this clone: Its target is not known.

The source of this sequence is an adult who received the AZD1222 COVID-19 vaccine. The chain combines TRBV28 with TRBJ1-4, with TRBD1 matching 8 bases. Sequenced here: peripheral blood, sampled 28 days after the second AZD1222 dose. The CDR3 sequence: CASSVFRGQGATNEKLFF. CDR3 nucleotide sequence: TGTGCCAGCAGTGTCTTCAGGGGGCAAGGTGCAACTAATGAAAAACTGTTTTTT.